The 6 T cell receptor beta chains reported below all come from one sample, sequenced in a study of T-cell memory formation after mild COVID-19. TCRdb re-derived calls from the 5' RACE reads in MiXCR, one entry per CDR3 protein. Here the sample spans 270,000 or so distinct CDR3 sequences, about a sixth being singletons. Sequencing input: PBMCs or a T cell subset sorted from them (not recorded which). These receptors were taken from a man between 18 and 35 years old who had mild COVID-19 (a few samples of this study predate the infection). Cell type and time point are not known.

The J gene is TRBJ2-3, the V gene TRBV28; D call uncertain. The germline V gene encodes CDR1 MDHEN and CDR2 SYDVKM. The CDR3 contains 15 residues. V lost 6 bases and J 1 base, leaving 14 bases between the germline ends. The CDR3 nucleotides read TGTGCCAGCAGCCTTGACGCTTACCGCACAGATACGCAGTATTTT. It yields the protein CASSLDAYRTDTQYF.

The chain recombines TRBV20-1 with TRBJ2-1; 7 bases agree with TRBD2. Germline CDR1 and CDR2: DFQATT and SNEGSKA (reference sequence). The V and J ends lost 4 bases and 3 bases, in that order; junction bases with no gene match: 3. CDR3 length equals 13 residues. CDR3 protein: CSATAGVYNEQFF. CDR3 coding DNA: TGCAGTGCTACTGCGGGGGTCTACAATGAGCAGTTCTTC.

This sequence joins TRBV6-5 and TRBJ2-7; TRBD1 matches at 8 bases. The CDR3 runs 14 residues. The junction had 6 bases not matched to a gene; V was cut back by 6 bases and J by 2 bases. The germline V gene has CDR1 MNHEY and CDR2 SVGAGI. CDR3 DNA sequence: TGTGCCAGCAGCCGGACAGGGTTAACCTACGAGCAGTACGTC. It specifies CASSRTGLTYEQYV.

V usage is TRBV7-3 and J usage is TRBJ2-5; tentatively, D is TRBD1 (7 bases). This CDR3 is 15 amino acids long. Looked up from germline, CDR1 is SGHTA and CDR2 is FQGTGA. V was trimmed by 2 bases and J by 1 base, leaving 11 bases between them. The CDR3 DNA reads TGTGCCAGCAGCTTATCAGGGGGGCGCCAAGAGACCCAGTACTTC. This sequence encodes CASSLSGGRQETQYF.

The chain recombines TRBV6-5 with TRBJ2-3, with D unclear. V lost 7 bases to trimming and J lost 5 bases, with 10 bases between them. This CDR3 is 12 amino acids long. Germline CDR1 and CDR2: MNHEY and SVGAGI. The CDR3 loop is CASTVGGDTQYF. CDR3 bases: TGTGCCAGCACCGTTGGTGGAGATACGCAGTATTTT.

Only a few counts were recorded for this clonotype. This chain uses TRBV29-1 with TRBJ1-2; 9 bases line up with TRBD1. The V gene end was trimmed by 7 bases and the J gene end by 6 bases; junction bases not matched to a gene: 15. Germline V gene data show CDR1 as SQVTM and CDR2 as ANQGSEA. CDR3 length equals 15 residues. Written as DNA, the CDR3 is TGCAGCGCCGACGGGGGCCTTTGGGACAGGGATGGCTACACCTTC. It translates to CSADGGLWDRDGYTF.